Reported below is one T cell receptor beta chain. TCRdb's copy holds only in-frame clones and misses some; the assay was immunoSEQ multiplex PCR. Of around 420,000 clones in the sample, roughly 86% are singletons; the top ten hold roughly 1.9%. These data originate in a study of blood T cell repertoires in COVID-19. The study recruited people aged 18 to 89 years across some 23 US areas. The V end was cut by 4 bases, the J end by 0 bases, with 10 bases between. The V gene's germline CDR1 is MGHRA and CDR2 YSYEKL. The CDR3 is 15 amino acids. The material sequenced was PBMCs or T cells enriched from blood (not recorded which). The J gene is TRBJ2-4, the V gene TRBV4-1, with D perhaps TRBD1 (5 bases). The TCR was taken from a woman in her thirties or forties with acute COVID-19. The CDR3 DNA reads as TGCGCCAGCAGCCGTGACAGCCTAGCCAAAAACATTCAGTACTTC. It yields the protein CASSRDSLAKNIQYF.